The T cell receptor beta chain under discussion was sequenced for a study of T-cell memory formation after mild COVID-19. On the study more broadly: The two donors had largely donor-specific TCR clusters. Whole-study results and caveats: Certain responding clones were present in pre-infection memory, suggesting participation of cross-reactive memory. Contracting CD4+ clones sat mainly in CM and EM; CD8+ in EMRA. Whether day 37 second-wave clones are SARS-CoV-2-specific was not confirmed.

This clonotype was recorded a few times. The antigen remains undetermined. V lost 2 bases and J 1 base, leaving 16 bases between the germline ends. The CDR3 runs 17 residues. TCRdb redid the calling of the 5' RACE reads with MiXCR, one entry per CDR3 protein. The sample yields 450,000 or so distinct CDR3 sequences, around a quarter seen once. The sequenced sample consisted of PBMCs or a T cell subset sorted from them (not recorded which). This rearrangement joins TRBV12-3 or TRBV12-4 to TRBJ2-3; possibly TRBD1 or TRBD2 for D (5 bases each). This TCR was sampled from an adult woman who had mild COVID-19 (a few samples of this study predate the infection). Cell type and time point are not known. The CDR3 sequence is CASSLPHWDPRTDTQYF. The CDR3, as DNA: TGTGCCAGCAGTTTACCCCACTGGGACCCTCGCACAGATACGCAGTATTTT.